The next 30 T cell receptor beta chains were all read from a single sample in a study of CD8+CD57+ T cells in acquired aplastic anemia. TCR beta VDJ and CDR3 profiles were obtained from a genomic DNA template. TCRdb independently ran MiXCR on the reads; one entry per CDR3 protein. Of some 150,000 distinct CDR3 sequences listed, less than 45% are singletons. The sequencing sample was made of sorted CD4+, CD8+, or CD8+CD57+ T cells (not recorded which) from PBMCs. The receptors were gathered from a human donor in good health, serving as a control.

The chain uses TRBV15 and TRBJ1-5; D may be TRBD1 (5 bases). The CDR3 contains 13 residues. V was clipped by 4 bases and J by 4 bases, with 8 bases between them. Germline CDR1 is LNHNV and CDR2 is YYDKDF (reference sequence). In DNA form, the CDR3 reads TGTGCCACCAGCATTCAGGGAAATCAGCCCCAGCATTTT. It yields the protein CATSIQGNQPQHF.

This clonotype showed up many times. CDR3 DNA sequence: TGTGCCAGCAGTGCGGGACAGGGCTATGGCTACACCTTC. This translates into CASSAGQGYGYTF. The chain recombines TRBV6-1 with TRBJ1-2; 9 bases match TRBD1. The CDR3 is made up of 13 amino acids. Germline values: CDR1 MNHNS, CDR2 SASEGT. V trimming: 4 bases; J trimming: 4 bases; junction bases outside the gene matches: 1.

Turning to this clonotype: The conserved phenylalanine or tryptophan normally closing the CDR3 is absent here, so this likely arose from a read error. The DNA is left out, because the CDR3 cannot be placed on it with certainty; the CDR3 is given as TCRdb lists it. The V and J genes are TRBV2 and TRBJ1-4. Inclusive of both ends, the CDR3 amounts to 8 amino acids. Germline V lookup: CDR1 SNHLY, CDR2 FYNNEI. CDR3 region: CASSEMAL.

This clonotype was picked up many times. The rearrangement joins TRBV19 to TRBJ2-2; D is uncertain. Trimming cost V 4 bases and J 3 bases, with 6 bases left between them. The CDR3 extends over 13 amino acids. Germline V gives CDR1 LNHDA, CDR2 SQIVND (reference sequence). DNA for the CDR3: TGTGCCAGTAGTACAGGTTACACCGGGGAGCTGTTTTTT. It translates to CASSTGYTGELFF.

Note on this clonotype: The junction departs from the called germline gene at one end, perhaps through a read error. The chain couples TRBV6-2 or TRBV6-3 to TRBJ2-1; 9 positions match TRBD1. Germline CDR1 and CDR2: MNHEY and SVGEGT. This CDR3 spans 17 amino acids. CDR3 sequence: CASSSSRADRGLNEQVF. The CDR3 DNA sequence: TGCGCCAGCAGTTCTTCTCGAGCGGACAGGGGACTCAATGAGCAGGTCTTC.

This clonotype has at least ten counts. The chain combines TRBV6-2 or TRBV6-3 with TRBJ1-1; TRBD1 matches 7 bases. After removal of 6 bases from V and 0 bases from J, the junction contained 4 bases not matched to a gene. Germline loops: CDR1 MNHEY, CDR2 SVGEGT. The CDR3 extends over 14 amino acids. CDR3 sequence: CASSTDRMNTEAFF. The CDR3 DNA follows: TGTGCCAGCAGCACGGACAGGATGAACACTGAAGCTTTCTTT.

The chain recombines TRBV2 with TRBJ2-5; 9 nucleotides line up with TRBD2. V lost 6 bases, J lost 4 bases, and 6 bases stayed unmatched. CDR3 length equals 14 residues. CDR1 and CDR2 from the germline V gene are SNHLY and FYNNEI. In nucleotides, the CDR3 is TGTGCCAGCAGGCTAGCGGGGAGGTTAGAGACCCAGTACTTC. Translating it yields CASRLAGRLETQYF.

This clonotype has ten or more counts. This sequence joins TRBV20-1 and TRBJ1-2; possibly TRBD1 for D (5 bases). V was clipped by 0 bases and J by 4 bases, with 18 bases between them. The CDR3 has 16 amino acids. CDR1 is DFQATT, CDR2 SNEGSKA, per germline (reference sequence). CDR3 sequence reads: CSARDLNRLGGYGYTF. The CDR3 nucleotides read TGCAGTGCTAGAGACCTAAACAGGCTTGGTGGCTATGGCTACACCTTC.

This clonotype was counted a few times. The chain uses TRBV28 and TRBJ1-2, with D hard to call. Germline V gives CDR1 MDHEN, CDR2 SYDVKM. Trimming removed 6 bases from V and 4 bases from J, with 18 bases in between. The CDR3 is 15 amino acids. The CDR3 spells CASSPRSGFVYGYTF. CDR3 bases: TGTGCCAGCAGCCCCCGATCGGGTTTTGTCTATGGCTACACCTTC.

This clonotype was seen more than once but under ten times. The V call is TRBV24-1, the J call TRBJ1-5; 10 nucleotides agree with TRBD1. Germline V lookup: CDR1 KGHDR, CDR2 SFDVKD. J was trimmed by 7 bases and V by 1 base; bases with no gene match: 6. The CDR3 length is 16 residues. CDR3 nucleotide sequence: TGTGCCACCAGTGATTTCTGGACAGGGGGAAAACAGCCCCAGCATTTT. This codes for CATSDFWTGGKQPQHF.

This clonotype was counted only a few times. V is TRBV2 and J is TRBJ2-7; TRBD1 might be the D (6 bases). The CDR3 contains 12 residues. V was cut by 6 bases and J by 7 bases, with 13 bases left in between. CDR1 and CDR2 from the germline V gene are SNHLY and FYNNEI. The CDR3 loop reads CASRGDKREQYF. The CDR3, as DNA: TGTGCCAGCAGGGGGGACAAACGGGAGCAGTACTTC.

For this clonotype: A much larger clone differs by one base, so this may be a read error. The V and J genes are TRBV30 and TRBJ1-2; D is ambiguous. Germline V gene lookup returns CDR1 GTSNPN and CDR2 SVGIG (reference sequence). Trimming stripped 4 bases from V and 12 bases from J, with 18 bases between. The CDR3 is 12 amino acids. The CDR3 protein is CAWMQSGLGHTF. The DNA of the CDR3 is TGTGCCTGGATGCAATCAGGACTAGGCCACACCTTC. Variable domain in full (rest from reference TRBV30 and TRBJ1-2): SQTIHQWPATLVQPVGSPLSLECTVEGTSNPNLYWYRQAAGRGLQLLFYSVGIGQISSEVPQNLSASRPQDRQFILSSKKLLLSDSGFYLCAWMQSGLGHTFGSGTRLTVV.

The chain carries TRBV11-3 and TRBJ1-1; no firm D call. The CDR3 has 13 amino acids. The V end lost 3 bases, the J end lost 3 bases, and 8 bases lay between the germline ends. Germline CDR1 is SGHNT and CDR2 is YENEEA. This CDR3 is CASSFTRDTEAFF. CDR3 DNA sequence: TGTGCCAGCAGCTTCACAAGAGACACTGAAGCTTTCTTT. Full variable domain (remainder filled in from reference TRBV11-3 and TRBJ1-1): EAGVVQSPRYKIIEKKQPVAFWCNPISGHNTLYWYLQNLGQGPELLIRYENEEAVDDSQLPKDRFSAERLKGVDSTLKIQPAELGDSAVYLCASSFTRDTEAFFGQGTRLTVV.

V is TRBV15 and J is TRBJ1-2; no definite D call. The CDR3 covers 14 residues. Germline CDR1 reads LNHNV; CDR2 reads YYDKDF (reference sequence). Trimming shortened V by 3 bases and J by 4 bases, and 12 bases separated the two germline ends. CDR3 protein: CATSRLMDGYGYTF. In DNA form, the CDR3 reads TGTGCCACCAGCAGGCTTATGGACGGCTATGGCTACACCTTC.

The V call is TRBV11-2, the J call TRBJ1-4; the D is unclear. The V gene's germline CDR1 is SGHAT and CDR2 FQNNGV. Trimming left V 4 bases short and J 7 bases short, with 19 bases between. CDR3 length equals 16 residues. CDR3: CASSSGPGGHGEKLFF. CDR3 nucleotides: TGTGCCAGCAGCTCCGGTCCCGGAGGGCACGGTGAAAAACTGTTTTTT.

This chain joins TRBV24-1 and TRBJ2-1; unclear D gene. Deletions cut 1 base from V and 0 bases from J, with 9 bases between. The CDR3 spans 16 residues. Germline lookup yields CDR1 KGHDR and CDR2 SFDVKD. CDR3 protein: CATSDFKASSYNEQFF. As DNA, the CDR3 is TGTGCCACCAGTGATTTCAAGGCTAGCTCCTACAATGAGCAGTTCTTC.

In the case of this clonotype: This likely comes from a read error, as the CDR3 has no conserved phenylalanine or tryptophan at its end. The V call is TRBV20-1, the J call TRBJ2-5; the D is unclear. From germline, CDR1 is DFQATT and CDR2 SNEGSKA (reference sequence). This CDR3 spans 13 amino acids. CDR3 residues: CGATLGSGETQYL. The CDR3 DNA reads TGCGGTGCTACGCTAGGGTCGGGAGAGACCCAGTACCTC.

The table lists this clonotype with many counts. CDR3 in DNA: TGTGCCAGCAGTGAATCCGGCACAGGGTTGGACACTGAAGCTTTCTTT. This encodes CASSESGTGLDTEAFF. This sequence joins TRBV25-1 and TRBJ1-1, with D maybe TRBD1 (6 bases). The CDR3 is 16 amino acids. The V gene lost 1 base and the J gene lost 3 bases, with 15 bases spanning the gap. CDR1 MGHDK and CDR2 SYGVNS come from the germline V gene.

The chain combines TRBV5-1 with TRBJ2-3, with 7 nucleotides matching TRBD2. With V trimmed by 2 bases and J by 4 bases, 7 bases remained unmatched. Germline CDR1 and CDR2: SGHRS and YFSETQ. The CDR3 is made up of 15 amino acids. CDR3 region: CASSLGGRGSDTQYF. The CDR3 DNA reads TGCGCCAGCAGCTTAGGCGGGAGAGGGTCAGATACGCAGTATTTT.

This clonotype showed up many times. The chain combines TRBV2 with TRBJ1-4; D is undetermined. From germline, CDR1 is SNHLY and CDR2 FYNNEI. V was trimmed by 1 base and J by 8 bases, leaving 14 bases between them. CDR3 length: 15 residues. In DNA, the CDR3 is TGTGCCAGCAGTGAAGGGATCGGAGCAACGGAAAAACTGTTTTTT. As protein: CASSEGIGATEKLFF.

The chain links TRBV15 to TRBJ1-2; D not certain. Looked up from germline, CDR1 is LNHNV and CDR2 is YYDKDF (reference sequence). This CDR3 has 12 residues. Trimming took off 3 bases at V and 1 base at J, with 3 bases between the two ends. CDR3 in DNA: TGTGCCACCAGCAGCCTTAACTATGGCTACACCTTC. Translation gives CATSSLNYGYTF.

This clonotype was seen ten or more times. The gene calls are TRBV5-4 and TRBJ1-1; a weak D match, TRBD1 (6 bases). This CDR3 contains 14 residues. Germline CDR1 SGHNT, CDR2 YYREEE (reference sequence). Trimming cost V 2 bases and J 8 bases, with 16 bases left between them. The CDR3 DNA follows: TGTGCCAGCAGCTTAGACAGTGGACAGCGAGAAGCTTTCTTT. Translating gives CASSLDSGQREAFF.

This sequence joins TRBV11-1 and TRBJ2-3; D ambiguous. The CDR3 has 17 residues. V gave up 0 bases and J gave up 4 bases, with 17 bases separating them. Germline V lookup: CDR1 SGHAT, CDR2 FQDESV (reference sequence). DNA of the CDR3: TGTGCCAGCAGCTTAGCGCGTTCAGCCTGGGGTTCAGATACGCAGTATTTT. This gives the protein CASSLARSAWGSDTQYF.

This clonotype was observed at least ten times. The chain combines TRBV15 with TRBJ2-3; no clear D gene. Germline-derived CDR1 and CDR2 are LNHNV and YYDKDF (reference sequence). The CDR3 length is 13 residues. V was cut by 5 bases and J by 5 bases, with 11 bases left in between. The CDR3 nucleotides read TGTGCCACCAGCCGGAAACTCGGAGATACGCAGTATTTT. This gives the protein CATSRKLGDTQYF.

This clonotype was found a few times. The chain is built from TRBV7-8 and TRBJ1-6, with D tentatively TRBD1 (5 bases). V was clipped by 4 bases and J by 14 bases, with 9 bases between them. Per germline, CDR1 SGHVS and CDR2 FQNEAQ. CDR3 size: 11 residues. DNA of the CDR3: TGTGCCAGCAGCTCCGGGGGGGCCCTCCACTTT. It specifies CASSSGGALHF.

The gene calls are TRBV10-2 and TRBJ2-3; 13 bases are a match to TRBD2. CDR1 and CDR2 from the germline V gene are WSHSY and SAAADI. V was clipped by 4 bases and J by 0 bases; unmatched bases: 4. The CDR3 is 17 amino acids. Here the CDR3 DNA reads TGCGCCAGCAGTGGGGGGACTAGCGGGGCAAGCACAGATACGCAGTATTTT. Its protein product is CASSGGTSGASTDTQYF.

The V and J genes are TRBV19 and TRBJ2-4; D not certain. V was clipped by 4 bases and J by 0 bases, with 10 bases between them. Germline CDR1 reads LNHDA; CDR2 reads SQIVND (reference sequence). The CDR3 extends over 15 amino acids. The CDR3 DNA sequence: TGTGCCAGTAGTACGGTCTATGGAGCCAAAAACATTCAGTACTTC. Translated, it gives CASSTVYGAKNIQYF.

The gene calls are TRBV7-9 and TRBJ1-5, with D unresolved. Between the trimmed V and J ends, which lost 1 base and 10 bases, there was a span of 8 bases. The CDR3 has 12 amino acids. CDR1 and CDR2 (germline): SEHNR, FQNEAQ (reference sequence). The CDR3 sequence: CASSLGDLPQHF. The CDR3 DNA is TGTGCCAGCAGCTTAGGGGATCTTCCCCAGCATTTT.

This chain joins TRBV30 and TRBJ2-7; 7 nucleotides align to TRBD1. After removal of 0 bases from V and 1 base from J, the junction contained 15 bases not matched to a gene. The CDR3 runs to 18 residues. Germline CDR1 is GTSNPN and CDR2 is SVGIG (reference sequence). For the CDR3, the DNA is TGTGCCTGGAGTGTCTTTCTTGTTTCGAGACAGGGTTCCTACGAGCAGTACTTC. Its translation: CAWSVFLVSRQGSYEQYF.

This rearrangement joins TRBV5-6 to TRBJ1-4, with a weak D call TRBD1 (5 bases). Germline V CDR1 and CDR2: SGHDT, YYEEEE. The V gene lost 4 bases and the J gene lost 6 bases, with 22 bases spanning the gap. The CDR3 consists of 17 residues. CDR3 bases: TGTGCCAGCAGCCCGACGGGGCTCCGTAAATCGGATGAAAAACTGTTTTTT. It translates to CASSPTGLRKSDEKLFF.